This T cell receptor (beta chain) originates from a study of blood T cell repertoires in COVID-19. V lost 5 bases to trimming and J lost 5 bases; unmatched junction nucleotides: 12. This CDR3 has 15 amino acids. The germline V gene encodes CDR1 SGHRS and CDR2 YFSETQ. Seattle patients were enrolled during active infection and followed longitudinally. Authors' processing steps: Amplified reference gene primers provided the basis for estimating nucleated cell counts. Sequencing was performed with immunoSEQ multiplex PCR; in TCRdb, only in-frame clones are kept and a portion is missing. V and J calls and clone size are as listed in that table; D and trimming were resolved from the DNA. The sample shows approximately 260,000 clones, around 90% of them seen only once.

Sequenced: peripheral blood. This TCR came from a woman in her 70s with COVID-19, enrolled during active disease. V usage is TRBV5-1 and J usage is TRBJ2-7, with 8 bases that match TRBD1. DNA of the CDR3: TGCGCCAGCAGTTCATCCGGGACAGGATATAACGAGCAGTACTTC. It yields the protein CASSSSGTGYNEQYF.